The rows below give T cell receptor beta chains drawn from one sample of a study of metastatic and nonmetastatic thyroid tumors. TCRdb recomputed clones from the PCR reads via MiXCR. The data contain 23,000 or so clones, roughly 18% of them singletons. The specimen was blood. These receptors were obtained from a male donor with papillary thyroid cancer or a benign thyroid nodule (not recorded which). Some clones in this sample may be carry-over from other donors' samples. Each CDR3 is given with its conserved first and last residue. The D gene is left open where the match is weak. The size field is filled for only some rows; it gives once, few, many or a size class.

V: TRBV4-1
D: .
size: many
J: TRBJ2-6
DNA: TGCGCCAGCACCGACACCACCACACACTCTGGGGCCAACGTCCTGACTTTC
CDR3: CASTDTTTHSGANVLTF

V: TRBV30
D: .
size: many
J: TRBJ1-1
DNA: TGTGCCTGGAGTGTAAAGGGGCCCACTGAAGCTTTCTTT
CDR3: CAWSVKGPTEAFF

V: TRBV10-3
D: .
size: few
J: TRBJ1-6
DNA: TGTGCCATCAGGGTGGGAGAGGCCCTCTACTTT
CDR3: CAIRVGEALYF

V: TRBV7-2
D: .
size: .
J: TRBJ1-1
DNA: TGTGCCAGCAGCCCCGCCAGGGAATTGAACACTGAAGCTTTCTTT
CDR3: CASSPARELNTEAFF

V: TRBV28
D: .
size: medium-sized
J: TRBJ2-7
DNA: TGTGCCAGCAGAAAGTCACTAGTCCCATCCTACGAGCAGTACTTC
CDR3: CASRKSLVPSYEQYF

V: TRBV19
D: .
size: many
J: TRBJ1-5
DNA: TGTGCCAGTAGTACCGGACGAGGGCTTAATCAGCCCCAGCATTTT
CDR3: CASSTGRGLNQPQHF

V: TRBV11-2
D: .
size: many
J: TRBJ1-1
DNA: TGTGCCAGCAGCTTACCCGACACTGAAGCTTTCTTT
CDR3: CASSLPDTEAFF

V: TRBV12-3/TRBV12-4
D: TRBD1
size: few
J: TRBJ2-6
DNA: TGTGCCAGCATCGTGGACAGGGCTTCATTCTCTGGGGCCAACGTCCTGACTTTC
CDR3: CASIVDRASFSGANVLTF

V: TRBV27
D: .
size: few
J: TRBJ1-5
DNA: TGTGCCAGCCTTAGGAGAAAGGAGCCCCAGCATTTT
CDR3: CASLRRKEPQHF

V: TRBV6-2/TRBV6-3
D: .
size: few
J: TRBJ2-3
DNA: TGTGCCAGCCTGGACCCCGGAGGGCAAGATACGCAGTATTTT
CDR3: CASLDPGGQDTQYF

V: TRBV28
D: TRBD1
size: medium-sized
J: TRBJ2-7
DNA: TGTGCCAGCAGTTCGGGGCAGGGGGACTCCTACGAGCAGTACTTC
CDR3: CASSSGQGDSYEQYF

V: TRBV12-3/TRBV12-4
D: .
size: .
J: TRBJ2-2
DNA: TGTGCCAGCAGTTACAGAGGGACCGGGGAGCTGTTTTTT
CDR3: CASSYRGTGELFF

V: TRBV4-2
D: TRBD1
size: .
J: TRBJ1-5
DNA: TGTGCCAGCAGCCAGACCGGGACAGGGTCTAGCAATCAGCCCCAGCATTTT
CDR3: CASSQTGTGSSNQPQHF

V: TRBV5-6
D: .
size: many
J: TRBJ2-5
DNA: TGTGCCAGCAGCTTGGAACGGGTAGAGACCCAGTACTTC
CDR3: CASSLERVETQYF

V: TRBV6-5
D: TRBD1
size: many
J: TRBJ2-5
DNA: TGTGCCAGCAGTTACCTATCAGGGGGCCAAGAGACCCAGTACTTC
CDR3: CASSYLSGGQETQYF

V: TRBV29-1
D: .
size: many
J: TRBJ1-2
DNA: .
CDR3: CSARDRESYYGCTF

V: TRBV6-1
D: TRBD2
size: medium-sized
J: TRBJ2-1
DNA: TGTGCCAGCAGTGAGTATCTAGCGGGGGATTACAATGAGCAGTTCTTC
CDR3: CASSEYLAGDYNEQFF

V: TRBV12-3/TRBV12-4
D: TRBD1
size: medium-sized
J: TRBJ1-2
DNA: TGTGCCAGCAGTGGAAACTCCCCGGGACAGGGCTGGCGTGGCTACACCTTC
CDR3: CASSGNSPGQGWRGYTF

V: TRBV12-3/TRBV12-4
D: TRBD2
size: medium-sized
J: TRBJ2-2
DNA: TGTGCCAGCAGTTTAGCCGGACTAGCGGGAGACACCGGGGAGCTGTTTTTT
CDR3: CASSLAGLAGDTGELFF

V: TRBV6-5
D: TRBD2
size: .
J: TRBJ2-2
DNA: TGTGCCAGCAGTTACGAGCAAGCGGGAGATACCGGGGAGCTGTTTTTT
CDR3: CASSYEQAGDTGELFF

V: TRBV6-1
D: .
size: few
J: TRBJ1-1
DNA: TGTGCCAGCATACTAACAGTGAACACTGAAGCTTTCTTT
CDR3: CASILTVNTEAFF

V: TRBV28
D: TRBD1
size: many
J: TRBJ1-4
DNA: TGTGCCAGCAATTCCGGGACAGGGAAAGAAAAACTGTTTTTT
CDR3: CASNSGTGKEKLFF

V: TRBV11-1
D: .
size: .
J: TRBJ2-7
DNA: TGTGCCAGCAGCACTTGGACCGCGACTATCGGGCCTGTGCAGTACTTC
CDR3: CASSTWTATIGPVQYF

V: TRBV19
D: TRBD2
size: .
J: TRBJ2-1
DNA: TGTGCCAGTAGTATCTACTCTAGCGGGGGGCCGAGCTCCTACAATGAGCAGTTCTTC
CDR3: CASSIYSSGGPSSYNEQFF

V: TRBV25-1
D: .
size: few
J: TRBJ2-1
DNA: TGTGCCACCATTCGGTGTACAGAGCAGTTCTTC
CDR3: CATIRCTEQFF

V: TRBV12-3/TRBV12-4
D: .
size: .
J: TRBJ2-1
DNA: TGTGCCAGCAGTCCCCCCGGGAGTCCTTTCTTCAATGAGCATTTCTTC
CDR3: CASSPPGSPFFNEHFF

V: TRBV10-3
D: .
size: medium-sized
J: TRBJ1-2
DNA: TGTGCCATCTGGGCAGATCTATATGGCTACACCTTC
CDR3: CAIWADLYGYTF

V: TRBV5-6
D: TRBD2
size: many
J: TRBJ2-1
DNA: TGTGCCAGCAGCTTGGAACTAGCGGGAGGGTACAATGAGCAGTTCTTC
CDR3: CASSLELAGGYNEQFF

V: TRBV5-1
D: .
size: .
J: TRBJ2-1
DNA: TGCGCCAGCAGCCTTACTAGCATCGGGGACAATGAGCAGTTCTTC
CDR3: CASSLTSIGDNEQFF

V: TRBV4-2
D: .
size: once
J: TRBJ2-3
DNA: TGTGCCAGCAGCCCTGGGACTTCGAGGGGCACAGATAAGCAGTATTTT
CDR3: CASSPGTSRGTDKQYF

V: TRBV6-1
D: TRBD2
size: medium-sized
J: TRBJ2-7
DNA: TGTGCCAGCAGTGAAATGACTAGCGACTACGAGCAGTACTTC
CDR3: CASSEMTSDYEQYF

V: TRBV10-3
D: .
size: medium-sized
J: TRBJ2-7
DNA: TGTGCCATCAGTGCTGAGACAGATTACGAGCAGTACTTC
CDR3: CAISAETDYEQYF

V: TRBV14
D: .
size: many
J: TRBJ1-1
DNA: TGTGCCAGCAGCCCCAATTGGTGGGGGGGCAACACTGAAGCTTTCTTT
CDR3: CASSPNWWGGNTEAFF

V: TRBV5-1
D: TRBD1
size: many
J: TRBJ2-5
DNA: TGCGCCAGCAGCTTGGAAGCAGGGGGCCTCGAGACCCAGTACTTC
CDR3: CASSLEAGGLETQYF

V: TRBV20-1
D: .
size: .
J: TRBJ1-4
DNA: TGCATTGCTGAGGGGGTTGTGGAAGAAAAACTGTTTTTT
CDR3: CIAEGVVEEKLFF

V: TRBV25-1
D: .
size: many
J: TRBJ2-1
DNA: TGTGCCACCATTCGGGGGACAGAGCAGTTCTTC
CDR3: CATIRGTEQFF

V: TRBV6-1
D: TRBD2
size: .
J: TRBJ2-2
DNA: TGTGCCAGCAGTCAACTAGCGGGAGGGCTTGCCGGGGAGCTGTTTTTT
CDR3: CASSQLAGGLAGELFF

V: TRBV6-1
D: .
size: few
J: TRBJ1-6
DNA: TGTGCCAGCAGTGAAAAGCGGGGACTGGCCTATAATTCACCCCTCCACTTT
CDR3: CASSEKRGLAYNSPLHF

V: TRBV6-6
D: TRBD1
size: .
J: TRBJ1-1
DNA: TGTGCCAGCAGTTATCGGGGACAGGGGATGAACACTGAAGCTTTCTTT
CDR3: CASSYRGQGMNTEAFF

V: TRBV24-1
D: .
size: medium-sized
J: TRBJ2-7
DNA: TGTGCCACCAGTGATGATAACGAGCAGTACTTC
CDR3: CATSDDNEQYF

V: TRBV6-1
D: .
size: medium-sized
J: TRBJ1-6
DNA: TGTGCCAGCAGTGAGCGTAATAATTCACCCCTCCACTTT
CDR3: CASSERNNSPLHF

V: TRBV6-1
D: TRBD1
size: few
J: TRBJ1-6
DNA: TGTGCCAGCAGTTCGGGACAGCATAATTCACCCCTCCACTTT
CDR3: CASSSGQHNSPLHF

V: TRBV29-1
D: .
size: many
J: TRBJ2-2
DNA: TGCAGCGTTGGACAGACGAACACCGGGGAGCTGTTTTTT
CDR3: CSVGQTNTGELFF

V: TRBV28
D: .
size: many
J: TRBJ2-7
DNA: TGTGCCAGCAGTTTAGACAGCTCCTACGAGCAGTACTTC
CDR3: CASSLDSSYEQYF

V: TRBV30
D: .
size: .
J: TRBJ1-5
DNA: TGTGCCTGGGGGGGGAATCGTCAGCCCCAGCATTTT
CDR3: CAWGGNRQPQHF

V: TRBV11-2
D: .
size: many
J: TRBJ1-1
DNA: TGTGCCAGCAGCTTAGGCGTAGGTTCGGTCACTGAAGCTTTCTTT
CDR3: CASSLGVGSVTEAFF